A single sample gave rise to the 21 T cell receptor beta chains below, sequenced in a study of T cell repertoires in aging, cancer and after chemotherapy (dated 2019 in TCRdb). TCR beta rearrangements were amplified from genomic DNA isolated from peripheral blood, not from sorted cells or RNA. TCRdb records Illumina MiSeq as the sequencer. Rearranged TRB sequences spanning V, D and J segments were amplified by multiplex touch-down PCR using a mixed TRB-A/B primer pool. TCRdb trimmed the raw reads at Q25, called clones with MiXCR and kept productive beta chains. Each record represents a unique CDR3 protein, reported with the most common genes and DNA among its rows. Recorded for this sample are 9,500 to 12,000 distinct CDR3 sequences; about 35% of them occurred a single time. Of the sample, 6.5% to 9% is held by the ten largest clones. Material for sequencing was blood. The receptors were sampled from a human donor in good health.

This clonotype has a handful of counts. The chain has TRBV29-1 and TRBJ2-7; 7 bases fit TRBD2. The CDR3 runs 14 residues. Germline lookup yields CDR1 SQVTM and CDR2 ANQGSEA. Germline trimming cut 6 bases from V and 4 bases from J; bases unmatched to any gene: 12. DNA of the CDR3: TGCAGCGTACTCCGCGGGGGAAAAGGGTACGAGCAGTACTTC. It encodes CSVLRGGKGYEQYF.

The genes are TRBV6-4 and TRBJ2-2; 8 bases are a match to TRBD2. This CDR3 has 15 amino acids. Per the germline V gene, CDR1 is MRHNA and CDR2 is SNTAGT. With 6 bases clipped from V and 5 bases from J, the junction kept 8 bases outside the gene matches. The DNA for the CDR3 is TGTGCCAGCAGCAAGAGCGGGAGTGATACCGGGGAGCTGTTTTTT. Its protein is CASSKSGSDTGELFF.

In this sample, this clonotype is medium-sized. The chain has TRBV29-1 and TRBJ2-1; 8 bases agree with TRBD2. The CDR3 loop spans 15 amino acids. In germline, CDR1 is SQVTM, CDR2 ANQGSEA. Germline trimming cut 5 bases from V and 0 bases from J; bases unmatched to any gene: 6. CDR3 sequence: CSVLRSGSSYNEQFF. The CDR3 region has the DNA TGCAGCGTTCTGCGGAGCGGGAGCTCCTACAATGAGCAGTTCTTC.

The chain combines TRBV5-6 with TRBJ2-7; TRBD1 might be the D (6 bases). With 3 bases removed from V and 4 bases from J, the gap between germline ends came to 20 bases. This CDR3 contains 16 residues. CDR1 is SGHDT, CDR2 YYEEEE, per germline. The CDR3 nucleotides are TGTGCCAGCAGCTCCAGCTGGCCAGGGGCCAATTACGAGCAGTACTTC. Protein sequence: CASSSSWPGANYEQYF.

This sequence joins TRBV5-5 and TRBJ2-7; no clear D gene. Trimming cost V 4 bases and J 0 bases, with 11 bases left between them. Germline-derived CDR1 and CDR2 are SGHKS and YYEKEE (reference sequence). This CDR3 has 14 residues. This chain's CDR3 is CASSVGPGSYEQYF. The CDR3 nucleotides are TGTGCCAGCAGCGTGGGTCCAGGCTCCTACGAGCAGTACTTC.

This clonotype counts as medium-sized. This chain joins TRBV19 and TRBJ2-5; 12 bases agree with TRBD2. Germline V gives CDR1 LNHDA, CDR2 SQIVND (reference sequence). J lost 5 bases, V lost 3 bases, and 13 bases had no gene match. This CDR3 comprises 18 residues. In DNA form, the CDR3 reads TGTGCCAGTAGTATCTCCGGGCTAGCGGGAGGGCCGAGGGAGACCCAGTACTTC. Translated: CASSISGLAGGPRETQYF.

The rearrangement links TRBV6-2 or TRBV6-3 to TRBJ2-5; D is unresolved. Trimming stripped 3 bases from V and 3 bases from J, with 5 bases between. The germline V gene encodes CDR1 MNHEY and CDR2 SVGEGT. The CDR3 has 12 amino acids. CDR3 sequence (DNA): TGTGCCAGCAGTTATGGGAAAGAGACCCAGTACTTC. Translated, it gives CASSYGKETQYF.

This clonotype qualifies as medium-sized. The J gene is TRBJ2-2, the V gene TRBV29-1; D ambiguous. The CDR3 runs to 13 residues. From germline, CDR1 is SQVTM and CDR2 ANQGSEA. V gave up 3 bases and J gave up 1 base, with 6 bases separating them. The chain's CDR3 is CSVDFGNTGELFF. DNA of the CDR3: TGCAGCGTTGACTTTGGGAACACCGGGGAGCTGTTTTTT.

This rearrangement joins TRBV6-6 to TRBJ2-3; 10 bases fit TRBD1. Germline CDR1 reads MNHNY; CDR2 reads SVGAGI (reference sequence). The CDR3 contains 17 residues. V lost 8 bases to trimming and J lost 0 bases; unmatched junction nucleotides: 11. CDR3 region: CASSVGTGAFSTDTQYF. For the CDR3, the DNA is TGTGCCAGCTCCGTGGGGACAGGGGCTTTTAGCACAGATACGCAGTATTTT.

The chain carries TRBV5-6 and TRBJ1-3; TRBD1 matches at 9 bases. Germline V gene data show CDR1 as SGHDT and CDR2 as YYEEEE. The V gene end was trimmed by 4 bases and the J gene end by 5 bases; junction bases not matched to a gene: 7. The CDR3 totals 15 residues. The CDR3 bases are TGTGCCAGCAGCGTGAAAACAGGGGGCAGAAACACCATATATTTT. It encodes CASSVKTGGRNTIYF.

This clonotype was seen more than once but under ten times. The CDR3 spells CASAERSTDTQYF. In DNA, the CDR3 is TGTGCCAGCGCCGAGCGGTCCACAGATACGCAGTATTTT. The J gene is TRBJ2-3, the V gene TRBV27, with D possibly being TRBD2 (5 bases). The V end lost 8 bases, the J end lost 2 bases, and 11 bases lay between the germline ends. This CDR3 contains 13 residues. Germline assignment: CDR1 MNHEY and CDR2 SMNVEV (reference sequence).

Remarks on this clonotype: Mismatch with germline at one junction end may stem from a read error. V usage is TRBV6-5 and J usage is TRBJ1-6; 9 bases are a match to TRBD1. Per the germline V gene, CDR1 is MNHEY and CDR2 is SVGAGI. This CDR3 comprises 17 residues. The CDR3 sequence is CASSIPRGQGGNSPLRF. In nucleotides, the CDR3 is TGTGCCAGCAGCATACCCCGGGGACAGGGAGGAAATTCACCCCTCCGCTTT.

This clonotype was seen a handful of times. The chain carries TRBV6-6 and TRBJ1-1; the D gene is possibly TRBD1 (5 bases). Trimming removed 8 bases at V and 6 bases at J, with 13 bases between. Germline-derived CDR1 and CDR2 are MNHNY and SVGAGI (reference sequence). CDR3 size: 12 residues. CDR3 sequence reads: CASRSVGPEAFF. For the CDR3, the DNA is TGTGCCAGCCGGAGTGTGGGGCCTGAAGCTTTCTTT.

The J gene is TRBJ2-1, the V gene TRBV15, with 11 bases matching TRBD2. CDR3 length equals 15 residues. Per germline, CDR1 LNHNV and CDR2 YYDKDF (reference sequence). V gave up 0 bases and J gave up 8 bases; unmatched junction bases: 3. CDR3 sequence: CATSRDTSGSDEQFF. The CDR3 DNA reads TGTGCCACCAGCAGAGATACTAGCGGGAGTGATGAGCAGTTCTTC.

This clonotype was seen more than once but under ten times. This chain connects TRBV19 to TRBJ2-1; D might be TRBD2 (5 bases). V shed 8 bases and J shed 10 bases, with 12 bases lying between them. The CDR3 spans 11 residues. Germline values: CDR1 LNHDA, CDR2 SQIVND (reference sequence). The CDR3 is CASSRWEEQFF. The CDR3, as DNA: TGTGCCAGTTCCCGGTGGGAGGAGCAGTTCTTC.

This clonotype has just a few counts. The V and J genes are TRBV6-6 and TRBJ2-3; TRBD1 matches at 11 bases. Germline V gives CDR1 MNHNY, CDR2 SVGAGI (reference sequence). Germline trimming cut 7 bases from V and 4 bases from J; bases unmatched to any gene: 10. The CDR3 is 16 amino acids. The CDR3 DNA is TGTGCCAGCAAAAAGTACTTGGGACAGGGGGCAGATACGCAGTATTTT. It codes for CASKKYLGQGADTQYF.

This clonotype was observed a handful of times. J is TRBJ2-7 and V is TRBV6-2 or TRBV6-3; no firm D call. The V and J ends lost 0 bases and 1 base respectively, with 13 bases between them. There are 16 residues in the CDR3. The germline gives CDR1 MNHEY, CDR2 SVGEGT. The CDR3 DNA sequence: TGTGCCAGCAGTTACTCTGGGTGGTCCACATCCTACGAGCAGTACTTC. The encoded protein is CASSYSGWSTSYEQYF.

A few counts support this clonotype. V is TRBV6-2 or TRBV6-3 and J is TRBJ2-7, with a possible D match to TRBD2 (6 bases). There are 13 residues in the CDR3. V shed 8 bases and J shed 2 bases, with 13 bases lying between them. The germline CDR1 and CDR2 sequences are MNHEY and SVGEGT. The CDR3 spells CASAHGTPYEQYF. The CDR3 DNA is TGTGCCAGCGCCCACGGGACTCCCTACGAGCAGTACTTC.

This clonotype was detected a few times. The V gene is TRBV6-5, the J gene TRBJ2-7; D remains ambiguous. The germline V gene encodes CDR1 MNHEY and CDR2 SVGAGI. V was pared by 0 bases and J by 4 bases, with 13 bases between. CDR3 length: 15 amino acids. The CDR3 sequence: CASSYSSRSGYEQYF. The CDR3 DNA sequence: TGTGCCAGCAGTTACTCGAGCCGGAGTGGGTACGAGCAGTACTTC.

This clonotype was detected only a few times. This sequence joins TRBV15 and TRBJ2-6; D tentatively fits TRBD1 or TRBD2 (5 bases each). V lost 1 base, J lost 4 bases, and 11 bases lay in between. The CDR3 loop spans 16 amino acids. Per the germline V gene, CDR1 is LNHNV and CDR2 is YYDKDF (reference sequence). This CDR3 reads CATSRGSGSGANVLTF. The DNA for the CDR3 is TGTGCCACCAGCAGAGGGTCAGGGAGCGGGGCCAACGTCCTGACTTTC.

This clonotype rates as medium-sized. J is TRBJ2-2 and V is TRBV19; D ambiguous. V shed 3 bases and J shed 0 bases, with 11 bases lying between them. The CDR3 contains 16 residues. The V gene's germline CDR1 is LNHDA and CDR2 SQIVND (reference sequence). CDR3 residues: CASSMPRLANTGELFF. The DNA for the CDR3 is TGTGCCAGTAGTATGCCCCGGCTCGCGAACACCGGGGAGCTGTTTTTT. The full variable domain, in which reference TRBV19 and TRBJ2-2 provide the parts outside the CDR3, is DGGITQSPKYLFRKEGQNVTLSCEQNLNHDAMYWYRQDPGQGLRLIYYSQIVNDFQKGDIAEGYSVSREKKESFPLTVTSAQKNPTAFYLCASSMPRLANTGELFFGEGSRLTVL.